This TCR beta chain came from a study of T cells after yellow fever vaccination. Study-level results: Clonotypes found in both CD4 and CD8 compartments made up a small share. Subsequent booster samples again held most clones from primary vaccination (96% CD4, approximately 85% CD8).

One entry per CDR3 protein, called by TCRdb with MiXCR from the 5' RACE reads. Of 300,000 to 400,000 distinct CDR3 sequences listed, 8.7% were seen once; the top ten hold 18%. In regard to this clonotype: Its antigen is unknown.

The CDR3 runs to 14 residues. With 6 bases clipped from V and 1 base from J, the junction kept 8 bases outside the gene matches. The germline V gene has CDR1 DFQATT and CDR2 SNEGSKA (reference sequence). The chain uses TRBV20-1 and TRBJ2-7; 8 nucleotides line up with TRBD2. Sequences were derived from PBMCs, sampled on the day of the first yellow fever vaccination. The origin of this receptor is a man aged 18-30 years who received the YFV17D yellow fever vaccine. CDR3 in amino acids: CSASPGLASYEQYF. The CDR3 nucleotides are TGCAGTGCCTCCCCTGGACTAGCTTCCTACGAGCAGTACTTC.